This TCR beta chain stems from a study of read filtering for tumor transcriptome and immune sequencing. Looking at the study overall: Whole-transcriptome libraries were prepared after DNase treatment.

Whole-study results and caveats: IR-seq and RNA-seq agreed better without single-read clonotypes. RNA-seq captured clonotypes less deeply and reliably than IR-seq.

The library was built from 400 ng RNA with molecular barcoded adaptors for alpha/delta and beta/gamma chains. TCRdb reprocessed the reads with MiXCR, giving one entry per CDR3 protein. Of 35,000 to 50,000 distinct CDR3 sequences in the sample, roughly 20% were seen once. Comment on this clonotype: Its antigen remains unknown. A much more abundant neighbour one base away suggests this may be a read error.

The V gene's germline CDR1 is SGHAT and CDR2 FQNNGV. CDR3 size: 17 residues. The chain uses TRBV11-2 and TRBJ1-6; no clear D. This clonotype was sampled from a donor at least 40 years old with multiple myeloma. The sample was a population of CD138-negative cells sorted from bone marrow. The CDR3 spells CASSLAGKSSYNSPLRF. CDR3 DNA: TGTGCCAGCAGCTTGGCAGGAAAAAGCTCCTATAATTCACCCCTCCGCTTT.